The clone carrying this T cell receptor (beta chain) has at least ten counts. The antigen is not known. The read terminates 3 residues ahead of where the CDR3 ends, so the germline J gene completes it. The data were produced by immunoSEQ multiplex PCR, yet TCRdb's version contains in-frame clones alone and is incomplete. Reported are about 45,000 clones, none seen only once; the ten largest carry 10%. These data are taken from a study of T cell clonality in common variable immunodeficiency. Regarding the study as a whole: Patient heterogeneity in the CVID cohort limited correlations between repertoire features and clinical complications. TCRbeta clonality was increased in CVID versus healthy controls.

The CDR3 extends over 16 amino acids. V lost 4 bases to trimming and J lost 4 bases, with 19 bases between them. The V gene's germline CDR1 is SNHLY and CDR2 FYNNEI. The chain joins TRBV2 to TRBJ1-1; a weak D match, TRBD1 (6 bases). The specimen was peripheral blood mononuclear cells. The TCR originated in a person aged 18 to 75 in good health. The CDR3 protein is CASSVDKIKGGTEAFF. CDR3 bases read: TGTGCCAGCAGTGTTGATAAAATTAAAGGGGGCACTGAA.